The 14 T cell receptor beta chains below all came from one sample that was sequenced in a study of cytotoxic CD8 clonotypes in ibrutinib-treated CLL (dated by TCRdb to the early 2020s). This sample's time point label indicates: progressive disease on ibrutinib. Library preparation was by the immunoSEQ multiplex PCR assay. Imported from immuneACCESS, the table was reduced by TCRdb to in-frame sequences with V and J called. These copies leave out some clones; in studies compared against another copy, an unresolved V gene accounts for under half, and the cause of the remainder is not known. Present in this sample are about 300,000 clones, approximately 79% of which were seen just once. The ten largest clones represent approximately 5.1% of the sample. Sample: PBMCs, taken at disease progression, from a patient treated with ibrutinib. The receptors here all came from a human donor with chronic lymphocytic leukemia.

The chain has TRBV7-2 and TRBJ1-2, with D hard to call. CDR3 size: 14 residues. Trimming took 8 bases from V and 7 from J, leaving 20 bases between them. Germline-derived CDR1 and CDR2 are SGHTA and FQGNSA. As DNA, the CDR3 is TGTGCCAGCCTCGCGCTCGGGATTCCGACTGGCTACACCTTC. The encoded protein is CASLALGIPTGYTF.

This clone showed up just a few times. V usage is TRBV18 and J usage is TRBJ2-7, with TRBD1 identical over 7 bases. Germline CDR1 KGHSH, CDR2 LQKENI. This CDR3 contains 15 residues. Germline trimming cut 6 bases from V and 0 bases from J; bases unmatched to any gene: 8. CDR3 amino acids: CASSHTGQSSYEQYF. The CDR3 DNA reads TGTGCCAGCTCGCACACGGGACAGAGCTCCTACGAGCAGTACTTC.

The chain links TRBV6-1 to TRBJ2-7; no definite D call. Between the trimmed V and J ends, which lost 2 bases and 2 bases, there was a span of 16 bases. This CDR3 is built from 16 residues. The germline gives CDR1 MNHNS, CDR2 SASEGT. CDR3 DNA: TGTGCCAGCAGTGAAAGTTGGGCGGCGACCCCCTACGAGCAGTACTTC. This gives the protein CASSESWAATPYEQYF.

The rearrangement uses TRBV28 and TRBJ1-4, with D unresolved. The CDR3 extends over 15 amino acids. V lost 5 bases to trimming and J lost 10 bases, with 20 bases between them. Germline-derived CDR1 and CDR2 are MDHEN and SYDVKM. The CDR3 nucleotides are TGTGCCAGCAGTCCAAACGGGCAGAGACTAGGAAAACTGTTTTTT. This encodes CASSPNGQRLGKLFF.

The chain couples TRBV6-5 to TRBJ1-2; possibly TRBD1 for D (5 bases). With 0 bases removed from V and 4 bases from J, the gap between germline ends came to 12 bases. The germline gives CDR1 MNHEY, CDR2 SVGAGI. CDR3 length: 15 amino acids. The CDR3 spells CASSYSNAGIYGYTF. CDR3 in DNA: TGTGCCAGCAGTTACTCGAACGCAGGGATCTATGGCTACACCTTC.

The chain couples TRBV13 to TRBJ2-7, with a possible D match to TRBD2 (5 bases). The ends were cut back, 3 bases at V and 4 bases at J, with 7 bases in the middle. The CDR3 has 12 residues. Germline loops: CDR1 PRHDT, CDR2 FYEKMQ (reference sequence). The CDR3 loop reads CASSFSGYEQYF. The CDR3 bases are TGTGCCAGCAGCTTTTCGGGATACGAGCAGTACTTC. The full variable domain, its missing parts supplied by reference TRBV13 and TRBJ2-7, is AAGVIQSPRHLIKEKRETATLKCYPIPRHDTVYWYQQGPGQDPQFLISFYEKMQSDKGSIPDRFSAQQFSDYHSELNMSSLELGDSALYFCASSFSGYEQYFGPGTRLTVT.

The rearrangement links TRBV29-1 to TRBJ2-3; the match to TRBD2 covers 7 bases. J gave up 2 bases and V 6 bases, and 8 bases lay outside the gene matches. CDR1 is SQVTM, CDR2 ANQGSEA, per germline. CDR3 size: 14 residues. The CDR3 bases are TGCAGCGTGTCTGGGACTACCTACACAGATACGCAGTATTTT. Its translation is CSVSGTTYTDTQYF.

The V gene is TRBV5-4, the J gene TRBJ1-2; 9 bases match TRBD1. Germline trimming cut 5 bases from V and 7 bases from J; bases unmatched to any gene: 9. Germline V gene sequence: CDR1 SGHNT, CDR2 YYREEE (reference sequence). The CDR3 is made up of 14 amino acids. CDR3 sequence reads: CASRKGQGQGGYTF. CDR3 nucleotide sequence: TGTGCCAGCAGAAAGGGACAGGGACAGGGTGGCTACACCTTC.

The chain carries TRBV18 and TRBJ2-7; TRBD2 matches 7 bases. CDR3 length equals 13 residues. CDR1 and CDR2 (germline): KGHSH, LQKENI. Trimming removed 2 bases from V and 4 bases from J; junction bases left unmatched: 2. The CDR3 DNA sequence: TGTGCCAGCTCACCAGGGGGGGGTTACGAGCAGTACTTC. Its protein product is CASSPGGGYEQYF.

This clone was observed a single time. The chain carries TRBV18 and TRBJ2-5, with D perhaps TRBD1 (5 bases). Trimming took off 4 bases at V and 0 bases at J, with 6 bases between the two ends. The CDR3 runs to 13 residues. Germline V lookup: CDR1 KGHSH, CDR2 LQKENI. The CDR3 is CASSRTHQETQYF. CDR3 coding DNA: TGTGCCAGCTCACGGACACACCAAGAGACCCAGTACTTC.

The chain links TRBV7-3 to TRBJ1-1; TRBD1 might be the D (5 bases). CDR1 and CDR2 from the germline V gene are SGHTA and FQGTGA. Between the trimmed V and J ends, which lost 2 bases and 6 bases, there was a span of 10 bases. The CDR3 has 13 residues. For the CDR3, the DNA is TGTGCCAGCAGCTTATCTGGGGGACCTGAAGCTTTCTTT. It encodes CASSLSGGPEAFF. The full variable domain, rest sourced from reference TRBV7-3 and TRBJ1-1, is GAGVSQTPSNKVTEKGKYVELRCDPISGHTALYWYRQSLGQGPEFLIYFQGTGAADDSGLPNDRFFAVRPEGSVSTLKIQRTERGDSAVYLCASSLSGGPEAFFGQGTRLTVV.

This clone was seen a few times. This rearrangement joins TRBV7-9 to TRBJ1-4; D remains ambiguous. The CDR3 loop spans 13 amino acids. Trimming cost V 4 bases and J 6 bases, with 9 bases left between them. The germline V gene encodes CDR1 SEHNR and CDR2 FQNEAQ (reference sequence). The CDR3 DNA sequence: TGTGCCAGCAGCTCCGGGGTATATGAAAAACTGTTTTTT. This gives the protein CASSSGVYEKLFF.

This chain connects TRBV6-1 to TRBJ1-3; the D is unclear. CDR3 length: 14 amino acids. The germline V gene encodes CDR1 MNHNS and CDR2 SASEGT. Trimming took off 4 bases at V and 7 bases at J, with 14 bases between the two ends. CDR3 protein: CASSVRWGTNTIYF. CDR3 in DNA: TGTGCCAGCAGTGTGCGGTGGGGTACGAACACCATATATTTT.

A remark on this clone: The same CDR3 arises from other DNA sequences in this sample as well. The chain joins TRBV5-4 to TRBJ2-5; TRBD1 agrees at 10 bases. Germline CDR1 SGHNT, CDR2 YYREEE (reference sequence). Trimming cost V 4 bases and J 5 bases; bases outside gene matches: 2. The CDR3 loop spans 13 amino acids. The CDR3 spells CASSLTGGETQYF. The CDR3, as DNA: TGTGCCAGCAGCCTGACAGGGGGCGAGACCCAGTACTTC.